This T cell receptor delta chain was observed in a study of gamma-delta T cells after stem cell transplantation. This CDR3 region has 24 residues. After removal of 1 base from V and 3 bases from J, the junction contained 27 bases not matched to a gene. In germline, CDR1 is TSWWSYY, CDR2 QGS. As for this clone: A far larger clone is only one base removed, so a read error is likely.

TCRdb reanalyzed the RT-PCR reads using CATT. The sample contains around 1,500 delta-chain clones, 4.5% to 7% of which appear only once. The material sequenced was gamma-delta T cells. The TCR sequence derives from a human donor. It is not recorded whose cells these are; they may come from a transplant donor. The chain joins TRDV1 to TRDJ1; 12 nucleotides agree with TRDD3. The CDR3 DNA is TGTGCTCTTGGGGAACCTTCCTACGGTCAGGGTCTGGGGGATACGTTCCCCCTGGCCGATAAACTCATCTTT. Translated, it gives CALGEPSYGQGLGDTFPLADKLIF.